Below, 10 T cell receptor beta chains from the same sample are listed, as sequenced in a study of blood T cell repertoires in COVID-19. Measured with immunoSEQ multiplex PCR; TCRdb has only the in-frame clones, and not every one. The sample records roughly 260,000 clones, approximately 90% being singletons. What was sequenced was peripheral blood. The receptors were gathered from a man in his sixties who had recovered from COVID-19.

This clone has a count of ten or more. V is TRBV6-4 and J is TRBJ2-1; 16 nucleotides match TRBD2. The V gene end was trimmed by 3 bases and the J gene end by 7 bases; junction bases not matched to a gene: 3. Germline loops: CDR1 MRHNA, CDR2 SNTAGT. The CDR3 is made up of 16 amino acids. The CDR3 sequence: CASSETGLAGGNEQFF. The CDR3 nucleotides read TGTGCCAGCAGTGAGACGGGACTAGCGGGGGGGAATGAGCAGTTCTTC.

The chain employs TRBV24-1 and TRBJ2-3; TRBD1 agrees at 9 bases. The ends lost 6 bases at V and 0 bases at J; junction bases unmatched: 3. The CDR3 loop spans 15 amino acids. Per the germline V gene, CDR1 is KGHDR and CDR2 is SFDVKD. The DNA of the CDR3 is TGTGCCACCAGTCGGGGACAGGGTAGCACAGATACGCAGTATTTT. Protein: CATSRGQGSTDTQYF.

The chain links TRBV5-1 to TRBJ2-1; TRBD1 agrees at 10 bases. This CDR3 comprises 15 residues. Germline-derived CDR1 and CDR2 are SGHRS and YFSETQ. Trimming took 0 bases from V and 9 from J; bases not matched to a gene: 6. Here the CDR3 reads CASSLARDRGFEQFF. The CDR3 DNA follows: TGCGCCAGCAGCTTGGCGAGGGACAGGGGATTTGAGCAGTTCTTC.

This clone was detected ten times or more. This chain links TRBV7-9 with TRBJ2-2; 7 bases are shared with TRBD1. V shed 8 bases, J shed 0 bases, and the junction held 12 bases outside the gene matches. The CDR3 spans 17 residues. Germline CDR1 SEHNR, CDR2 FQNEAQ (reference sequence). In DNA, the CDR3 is TGTGCCAGCGCCAAGACGCTCGGGACAGCGAACACCGGGGAGCTGTTTTTT. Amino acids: CASAKTLGTANTGELFF.

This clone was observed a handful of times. The CDR3 reads CASRGPSGGPAETQYF. The CDR3 region has the DNA TGCGCCAGCAGAGGTCCTAGCGGGGGACCCGCGGAGACCCAGTACTTC. The chain is built from TRBV10-2 and TRBJ2-5, with 10 bases lining up with TRBD2. After removal of 6 bases from V and 5 bases from J, the junction contained 12 bases not matched to a gene. The CDR3 length is 16 residues. The V gene's germline CDR1 is WSHSY and CDR2 SAAADI.

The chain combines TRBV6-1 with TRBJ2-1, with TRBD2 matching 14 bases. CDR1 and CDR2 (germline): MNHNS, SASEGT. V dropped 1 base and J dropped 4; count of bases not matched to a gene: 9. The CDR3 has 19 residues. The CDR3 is CASSEVGTSGSRTYNEQFF. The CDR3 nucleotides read TGTGCCAGCAGTGAAGTCGGGACTAGCGGGAGTAGGACGTACAATGAGCAGTTCTTC.

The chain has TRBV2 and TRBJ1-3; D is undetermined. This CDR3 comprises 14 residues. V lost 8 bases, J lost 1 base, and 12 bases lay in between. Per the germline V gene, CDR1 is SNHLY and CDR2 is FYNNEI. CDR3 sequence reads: CASRPGGSGNTIYF. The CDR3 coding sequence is TGTGCCAGCCGCCCGGGAGGGTCTGGAAACACCATATATTTT.

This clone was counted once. The chain's CDR3 is CASSYPGQGLSKGRSPLHF. The CDR3 DNA is TGTGCCAGCAGTTATCCGGGACAGGGCCTATCAAAAGGGCGTTCACCCCTCCACTTT. The genes are TRBV6-4 and TRBJ1-6, with 9 nucleotides matching TRBD1. Germline V gene lookup returns CDR1 MRHNA and CDR2 SNTAGT. The junction had 20 bases not matched to a gene; V was cut back by 5 bases and J by 9 bases. This CDR3 is built from 19 residues.

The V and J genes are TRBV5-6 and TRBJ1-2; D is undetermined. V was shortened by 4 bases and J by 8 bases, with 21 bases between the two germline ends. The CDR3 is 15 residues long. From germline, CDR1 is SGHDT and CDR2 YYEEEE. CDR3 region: CASSHGIATQQGYTF. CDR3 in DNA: TGTGCCAGCAGCCACGGGATTGCAACACAACAAGGCTACACCTTC.

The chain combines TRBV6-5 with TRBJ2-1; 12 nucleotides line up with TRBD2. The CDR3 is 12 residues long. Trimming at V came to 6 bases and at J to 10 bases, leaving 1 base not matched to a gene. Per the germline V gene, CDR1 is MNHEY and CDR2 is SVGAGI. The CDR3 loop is CASRLAGGEQFF. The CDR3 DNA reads TGTGCCAGCAGACTAGCGGGGGGCGAGCAGTTCTTC.